A single sample is the source of the 18 T cell receptor beta chains below, sequenced in a study of blood T cells in healthy people across ages. Combining a sample-barcoded 5' primer with a J-beta primer mix, a second PCR ran for 7 to 11 cycles. TCRdb reanalysed the 5' RACE reads using MiXCR and keeps one entry per CDR3 protein. The table shows about 800,000 distinct CDR3 sequences, with roughly 50% occurring only once. Sample: blood. Receptor source: a man aged 30 to 39 in good health.

V gene TRBV6-5 combines with J gene TRBJ2-1, with D perhaps matching TRBD1 (5 bases). The CDR3 has 13 amino acids. V lost 7 bases to trimming and J lost 8 bases, with 15 bases between them. Per the germline V gene, CDR1 is MNHEY and CDR2 is SVGAGI. CDR3 DNA sequence: TGTGCCAGCACTTCCCAGTGGGGCCATGAGCAGTTCTTC. Translated: CASTSQWGHEQFF.

This clonotype has just one count. The CDR3 region is CASGYGYNEQFF. Written as DNA, the CDR3 is TGTGCCAGCGGCTACGGGTACAATGAGCAGTTCTTC. The rearrangement joins TRBV7-2 to TRBJ2-1; D is undetermined. Germline values: CDR1 SGHTA, CDR2 FQGNSA. Trimming shortened V by 8 bases and J by 4 bases, and 9 bases separated the two germline ends. The CDR3 consists of 12 residues.

This sequence joins TRBV5-1 and TRBJ2-2; D is uncertain. Trimming took off 7 bases at V and 6 bases at J, with 13 bases between the two ends. The CDR3 is made up of 13 amino acids. The germline gives CDR1 SGHRS, CDR2 YFSETQ. The CDR3 DNA reads as TGCGCCAGCCGTAGAGGAAACGCCGGGGAGCTGTTTTTT. It codes for CASRRGNAGELFF.

The chain has TRBV4-1 and TRBJ1-1, with D unresolved. V shed 1 base and J shed 5 bases, with 17 bases lying between them. Germline assignment: CDR1 MGHRA and CDR2 YSYEKL. The CDR3 has 16 amino acids. The CDR3 reads CASSQAPTRLKTEAFF. The CDR3 DNA is TGCGCCAGCAGCCAAGCGCCGACACGGCTTAAAACTGAAGCTTTCTTT.

The V call is TRBV10-3, the J call TRBJ2-6, with 9 bases matching TRBD1. This CDR3 region has 19 residues. The ends lost 6 bases at V and 2 bases at J; junction bases unmatched: 14. Germline CDR1 reads ENHRY; CDR2 reads SYGVKD. The CDR3 region has the DNA TGTGCCATCAGACCGGCCCGGGACAGGGTACGGGCTGGGGCCAACGTCCTGACTTTC. It specifies CAIRPARDRVRAGANVLTF.

This clonotype was seen a handful of times. This chain uses TRBV6-4 with TRBJ2-6; D unclear. The CDR3 runs to 15 residues. Germline V gives CDR1 MRHNA, CDR2 SNTAGT. V gave up 2 bases and J gave up 4 bases, with 9 bases separating them. The CDR3 DNA reads as TGTGCCAGCAGTGACAACCCCGGGGGGGCCAACGTCCTGACTTTC. It codes for CASSDNPGGANVLTF.

A note on this clonotype: Possible read error: a much larger clone is one base away. The chain couples TRBV11-2 to TRBJ2-5, with 10 bases aligning to TRBD2. Germline lookup yields CDR1 SGHAT and CDR2 FQNNGV. V was clipped by 8 bases and J by 11 bases; unmatched bases: 14. CDR3 length equals 14 residues. The CDR3 nucleotides are TGTGCCAGCCAACTTAGCGGGAGGTTCCATGAGCAGTACTTC. Translated, it gives CASQLSGRFHEQYF.

The chain couples TRBV29-1 to TRBJ1-1, with no clear D. This CDR3 spans 13 amino acids. CDR1 is SQVTM, CDR2 ANQGSEA, per germline. V dropped 4 bases and J dropped 3 bases, with 12 bases sitting between them. The DNA of the CDR3 is TGCAGCGTTGTAGCGGGTACGGACACTGAAGCTTTCTTT. Translated, it gives CSVVAGTDTEAFF. Variable domain in full (rest from reference TRBV29-1 and TRBJ1-1): SAVISQKPSRDICQRGTSLTIQCQVDSQVTMMFWYRQQPGQSLTLIATANQGSEATYESGFVIDKFPISRPNLTFSTLTVSNMSPEDSSIYLCSVVAGTDTEAFFGQGTRLTVV.

The V and J genes are TRBV20-1 and TRBJ1-1, with 8 bases fitting TRBD1. The V gene's germline CDR1 is DFQATT and CDR2 SNEGSKA (reference sequence). The J segment lost 3 bases and the V segment lost 2 bases, leaving 8 bases of the junction unmatched. The CDR3 is 15 residues long. CDR3 sequence: CSARRTGITHTEAFF. CDR3 coding DNA: TGCAGTGCTAGAAGGACAGGGATTACGCACACTGAAGCTTTCTTT.

The chain carries TRBV27 and TRBJ1-2; 8 bases align to TRBD1. Germline V gene sequence: CDR1 MNHEY, CDR2 SMNVEV (reference sequence). Germline trimming cut 2 bases from V and 5 bases from J; bases unmatched to any gene: 4. This CDR3 spans 14 amino acids. CDR3 bases: TGTGCCAGCAGTTTACAGGGGGCGAGATATGGCTACACCTTC. Its protein product is CASSLQGARYGYTF.

This clonotype has a count of ten or more. The chain is built from TRBV29-1 and TRBJ2-5; no definite D call. Deletions cut 7 bases from V and 3 bases from J, with 18 bases between. The V gene's germline CDR1 is SQVTM and CDR2 ANQGSEA. This CDR3 contains 14 residues. The CDR3 nucleotides read TGCAGCGCCGAACGCGGACGGTACGAAGAGACCCAGTACTTC. It is translated as CSAERGRYEETQYF.

This clonotype occurred once. The CDR3 loop reads CASSPVQLAGKYEQYF. CDR3 sequence (DNA): TGTGCCAGCAGCCCTGTACAGCTAGCGGGAAAATACGAGCAGTACTTC. The gene calls are TRBV3-1 and TRBJ2-7; TRBD2 aligns across 9 bases. The CDR3 runs to 16 residues. The trim removed 4 bases at V and 4 bases at J, leaving 11 bases unmatched. Germline V gene sequence: CDR1 LGHDT, CDR2 YNNKEL (reference sequence).

This clonotype was recorded many times. The genes are TRBV4-1 and TRBJ2-1; D is uncertain. CDR3 length equals 17 residues. The germline V gene encodes CDR1 MGHRA and CDR2 YSYEKL. Trimming shortened V by 1 base and J by 5 bases, and 18 bases separated the two germline ends. The CDR3 nucleotides are TGCGCCAGCAGCCAAGTAGATTTGGGGTTCACGAACAATGAGCAGTTCTTC. It specifies CASSQVDLGFTNNEQFF.

The rearrangement joins TRBV18 to TRBJ2-1, with TRBD2 matching over 11 bases. Germline CDR1 and CDR2: KGHSH and LQKENI. The CDR3 is made up of 19 amino acids. Unmatched junction bases numbered 17, after V lost 3 bases and J lost 7 bases. The CDR3 nucleotides read TGTGCCAGCTCACCCACGACTGTCCCTTTAGCGGGAGGGGATAATGAGCAGTTCTTC. Translated, it gives CASSPTTVPLAGGDNEQFF.

This rearrangement joins TRBV5-1 to TRBJ2-5; D may be TRBD2 (6 bases). Germline CDR1 is SGHRS and CDR2 is YFSETQ. Trimming shortened V by 4 bases and J by 2 bases, and 15 bases separated the two germline ends. This CDR3 region has 15 residues. CDR3 amino acids: CASSPTRGRQETQYF. The CDR3 bases are TGCGCCAGCAGCCCGACGCGGGGCCGTCAAGAGACCCAGTACTTC.

V gene TRBV20-1 combines with J gene TRBJ2-1; 8 nucleotides line up with TRBD2. The CDR3 length is 15 residues. Germline-derived CDR1 and CDR2 are DFQATT and SNEGSKA (reference sequence). J gave up 5 bases and V 2 bases, and 8 bases lay outside the gene matches. CDR3 DNA sequence: TGCAGTGCTAGACATCGTACTAGCGGAGACAATGAGCAGTTCTTC. Translated: CSARHRTSGDNEQFF.

This clonotype was detected a few times. The chain joins TRBV7-9 to TRBJ2-5, with 10 positions matching TRBD2. The trim removed 8 bases at V and 4 bases at J, leaving 10 bases unmatched. Germline values: CDR1 SEHNR, CDR2 FQNEAQ (reference sequence). This CDR3 contains 15 residues. The CDR3 region is CASSVFASGGETQYF. In DNA, the CDR3 is TGTGCCAGCTCCGTTTTTGCTAGCGGGGGAGAGACCCAGTACTTC. Drawing the rest from reference TRBV7-9 and TRBJ2-5, the complete variable domain is DTGVSQNPRHKITKRGQNVTFRCDPISEHNRLYWYRQTLGQGPEFLTYFQNEAQLEKSRLLSDRFSAERPKGSFSTLEIQRTEQGDSAMYLCASSVFASGGETQYFGPGTRLLVL.

J is TRBJ2-1 and V is TRBV30; TRBD2 agrees at 12 bases. The CDR3 is 13 residues long. With V trimmed by 4 bases and J by 8 bases, 3 bases remained unmatched. Per the germline V gene, CDR1 is GTSNPN and CDR2 is SVGIG (reference sequence). The CDR3 DNA reads TGTGCCTGGACTAGCGGGGGGGGTGATGAGCAGTTCTTC. It encodes CAWTSGGGDEQFF.